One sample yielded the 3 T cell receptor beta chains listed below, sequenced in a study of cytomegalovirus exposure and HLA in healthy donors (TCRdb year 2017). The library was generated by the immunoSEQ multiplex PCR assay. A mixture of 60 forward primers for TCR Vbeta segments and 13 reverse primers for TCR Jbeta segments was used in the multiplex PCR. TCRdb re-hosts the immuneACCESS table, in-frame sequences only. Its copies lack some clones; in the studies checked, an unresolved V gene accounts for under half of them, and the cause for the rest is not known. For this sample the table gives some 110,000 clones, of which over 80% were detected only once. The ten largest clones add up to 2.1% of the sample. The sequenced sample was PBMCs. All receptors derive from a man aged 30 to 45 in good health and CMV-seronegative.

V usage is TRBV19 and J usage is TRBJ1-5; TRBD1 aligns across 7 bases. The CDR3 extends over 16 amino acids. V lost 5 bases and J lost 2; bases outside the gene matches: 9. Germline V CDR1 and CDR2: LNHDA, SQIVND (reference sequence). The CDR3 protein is CASSSPDRVGNQPQHF. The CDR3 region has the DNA TGTGCCAGTAGTTCCCCCGACAGGGTCGGCAATCAGCCCCAGCATTTT.

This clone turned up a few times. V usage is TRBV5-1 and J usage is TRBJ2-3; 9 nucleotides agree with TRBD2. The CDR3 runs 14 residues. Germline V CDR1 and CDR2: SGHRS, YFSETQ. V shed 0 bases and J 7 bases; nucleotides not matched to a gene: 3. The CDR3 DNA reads TGCGCCAGCAGCTTGGAACTAGCGGGCCATACGCAGTATTTT. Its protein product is CASSLELAGHTQYF.

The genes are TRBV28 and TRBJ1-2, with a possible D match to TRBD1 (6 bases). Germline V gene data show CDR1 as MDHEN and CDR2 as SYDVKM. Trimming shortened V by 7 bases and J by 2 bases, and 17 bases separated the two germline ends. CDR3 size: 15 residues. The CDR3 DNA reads TGTGCCAGCACCCCCCATCATCAGGGGAACTATGGCTACACCTTC. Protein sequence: CASTPHHQGNYGYTF.